The text below deals with one T cell receptor beta chain. Libraries were prepared by immunoSEQ multiplex PCR; TCRdb keeps only in-frame clonotypes and omits some of them. In the table there are 450,000 to 600,000 clones, 79% of which are singletons. The length of the CDR3 is 14 residues. CDR1 and CDR2 (germline): SGHTA, FQGTGA. Trimming pared 5 bases from V and 1 base from J, leaving 12 bases between. This sample is drawn from a study of shared clonotypes between healthy human individuals. The chain has TRBV7-3 and TRBJ2-7; tentative D call: TRBD1 (6 bases). The sample taken for sequencing was PBMCs. The receptor comes from a woman in her forties in good health. Some clones in this sample may be carry-over from other donors' samples. CDR3 in amino acids: CASSPDRFSYEQYF. CDR3 DNA: TGTGCCAGCAGCCCCGACAGGTTTTCCTACGAGCAGTACTTC.